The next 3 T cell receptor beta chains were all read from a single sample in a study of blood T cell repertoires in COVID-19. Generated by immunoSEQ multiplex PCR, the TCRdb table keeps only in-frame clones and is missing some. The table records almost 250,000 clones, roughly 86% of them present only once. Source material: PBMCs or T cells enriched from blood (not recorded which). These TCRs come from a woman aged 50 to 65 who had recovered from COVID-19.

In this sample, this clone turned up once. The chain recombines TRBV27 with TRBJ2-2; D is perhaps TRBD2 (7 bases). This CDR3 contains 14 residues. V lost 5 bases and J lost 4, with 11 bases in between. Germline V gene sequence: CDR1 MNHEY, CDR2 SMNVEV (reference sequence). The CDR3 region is CASSKGGRTGELFF. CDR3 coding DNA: TGTGCCAGCAGTAAGGGGGGGCGCACCGGGGAGCTGTTTTTT.

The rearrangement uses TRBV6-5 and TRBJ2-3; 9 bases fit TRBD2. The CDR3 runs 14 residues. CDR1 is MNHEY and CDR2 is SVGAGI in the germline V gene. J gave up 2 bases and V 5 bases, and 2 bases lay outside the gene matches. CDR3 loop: CASSSGRYTDTQYF. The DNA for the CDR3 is TGTGCCAGCAGTAGCGGGAGGTACACAGATACGCAGTATTTT.

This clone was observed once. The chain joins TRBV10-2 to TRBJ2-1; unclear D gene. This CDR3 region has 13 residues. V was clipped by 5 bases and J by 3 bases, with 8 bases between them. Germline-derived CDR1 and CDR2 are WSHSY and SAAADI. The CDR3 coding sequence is TGCGCCAGCAGTATCAAGCTCTACAATGAGCAGTTCTTC. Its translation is CASSIKLYNEQFF.